This TCR beta chain was retrieved from a study of PD-L1 blockade in urothelial cancer. Method: immunoSEQ multiplex PCR; TCRdb's copy keeps in-frame clones and lacks some. The sample includes 15,000 or so clones, roughly 90% of them seen just once. About this clone itself: Its antigen remains unknown.

Study observations and caveats: Patients who had durable benefit saw their tumor-associated blood clones expand more at 3 weeks.

Source: PBMCs, taken around atezolizumab (anti-PD-L1) treatment. The sequence came from a man aged 70 or older with urothelial cancer.

The CDR3 loop is CASSVGGQPETQYF. The CDR3 nucleotides are TGTGCCAGCAGCGTAGGGGGACAGCCAGAGACCCAGTACTTC. The chain carries TRBV9 and TRBJ2-5; 7 bases align to TRBD1. V gave up 0 bases and J gave up 4 bases; unmatched junction bases: 3. This CDR3 is built from 14 residues. CDR1 and CDR2 from the germline V gene are SGDLS and YYNGEE.